This TCR beta chain was profiled in a study of T cell responses to AZD1222 COVID-19 vaccine. This clone occurred a few times. Its antigen is currently unknown. Data came from immunoSEQ multiplex PCR; TCRdb stores just in-frame clones and leaves some out. In the table there are 90,000 to 120,000 clones, 75% to 95% of which are singletons. V lost 4 bases to trimming and J lost 5 bases; unmatched junction nucleotides: 7. Germline loops: CDR1 LNHDA, CDR2 SQIVND (reference sequence). The CDR3 runs 15 residues. General study points: Nearly half of spike-specific TCRs reportedly go after variant regions that carry no mutations. In a largely white British group with more females than males, clonal diversity was possibly underestimated. Just a handful of AZD1222 recipients tested seropositive at baseline.

Some second doses came at about 4 weeks and others at about 12 weeks; these were pooled. The specimen was peripheral blood, collected 28 days after the second AZD1222 dose. V gene TRBV19 combines with J gene TRBJ2-7, with 11 bases identical to TRBD2. The receptor comes from an adult who received the AZD1222 COVID-19 vaccine. The CDR3 nucleotides read TGTGCCAGTAGTACTATAGCGGGAGGGCGCCACGAGCAGTACTTC. Protein: CASSTIAGGRHEQYF.